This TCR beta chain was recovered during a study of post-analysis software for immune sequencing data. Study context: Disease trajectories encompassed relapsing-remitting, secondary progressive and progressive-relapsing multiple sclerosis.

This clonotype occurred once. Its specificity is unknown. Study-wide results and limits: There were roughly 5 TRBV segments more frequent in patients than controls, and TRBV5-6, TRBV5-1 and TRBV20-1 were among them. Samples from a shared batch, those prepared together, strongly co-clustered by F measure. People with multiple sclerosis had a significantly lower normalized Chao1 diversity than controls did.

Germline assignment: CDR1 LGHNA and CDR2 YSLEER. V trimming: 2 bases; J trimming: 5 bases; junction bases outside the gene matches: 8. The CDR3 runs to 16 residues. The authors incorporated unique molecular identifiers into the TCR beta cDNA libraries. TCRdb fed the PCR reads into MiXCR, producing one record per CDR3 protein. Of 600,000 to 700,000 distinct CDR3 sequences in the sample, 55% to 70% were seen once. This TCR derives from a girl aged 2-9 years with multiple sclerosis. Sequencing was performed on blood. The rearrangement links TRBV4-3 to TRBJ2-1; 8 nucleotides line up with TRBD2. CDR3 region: CASSQSGGGKNNEQFF. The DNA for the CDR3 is TGCGCCAGCAGCCAATCCGGGGGGGGTAAGAACAATGAGCAGTTCTTC.